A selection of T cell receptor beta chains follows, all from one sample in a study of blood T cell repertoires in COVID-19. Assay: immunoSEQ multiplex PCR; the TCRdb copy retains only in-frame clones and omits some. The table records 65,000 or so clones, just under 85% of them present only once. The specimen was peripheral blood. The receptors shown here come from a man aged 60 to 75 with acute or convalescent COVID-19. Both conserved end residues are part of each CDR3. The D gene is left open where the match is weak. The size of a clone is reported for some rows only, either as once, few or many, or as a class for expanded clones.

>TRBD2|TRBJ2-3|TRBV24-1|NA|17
TGTGCCACCAGTGACCGACCGCGGGGGGCCTACACAGATACGCAGTATTTT
CATSDRPRGAYTDTQYF
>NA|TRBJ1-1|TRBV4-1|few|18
TGCGCCAGCATTCCGGACTTTCGGGGGGCGAAAGGTCACACTGAAGCTTTCTTT
CASIPDFRGAKGHTEAFF
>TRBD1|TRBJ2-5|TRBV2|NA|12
TGTGCCAGCGAAATCAGGGGGGAGACCCAGTACTTC
CASEIRGETQYF
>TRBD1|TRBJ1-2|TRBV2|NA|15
TGTGCCAGCAGTGAGGCGACAGGGAATAACTATGGCTACACCTTC
CASSEATGNNYGYTF
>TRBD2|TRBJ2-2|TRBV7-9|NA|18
TGTGCCAGCAGCTCCGGGACTAGCGGGGGGATGAACACCGGGGAGCTGTTTTTT
CASSSGTSGGMNTGELFF
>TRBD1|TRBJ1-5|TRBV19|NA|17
TGTGCCAGTAGCACGAGATCCGGGACAGGGGAAAATCAGCCCCAGCATTTT
CASSTRSGTGENQPQHF
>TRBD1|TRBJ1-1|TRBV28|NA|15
TGTGCCAGCAGTTCCACGACAGGGCTGAACACTGAAGCTTTCTTT
CASSSTTGLNTEAFF
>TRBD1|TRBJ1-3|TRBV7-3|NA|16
TGTGCCAGCAGTCCTGGACAGGGGGCAACTGGAAACACCATATATTTT
CASSPGQGATGNTIYF
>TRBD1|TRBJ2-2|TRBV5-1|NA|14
TGCGCCAGCAGCTCCCAGGGGGCTTTCGGGGAGCTGTTTTTT
CASSSQGAFGELFF
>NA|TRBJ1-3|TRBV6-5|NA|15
TGTGCCAGCAGCTTCGACCGACTCTCTGGAAACACCATATATTTT
CASSFDRLSGNTIYF
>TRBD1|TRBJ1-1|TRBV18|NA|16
TGTGCCAGCTCACTCGACAGGGCTGGTGGGAACACTGAAGCTTTCTTT
CASSLDRAGGNTEAFF
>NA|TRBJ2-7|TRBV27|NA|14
TGTGCCAGCAGTTTATATGACAGATCCTACGAGCAGTACTTC
CASSLYDRSYEQYF
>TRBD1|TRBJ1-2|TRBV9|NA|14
TGTGCCAGCAGCTTGGGGACAGGGGTGAGGGGCTACACCTTC
CASSLGTGVRGYTF
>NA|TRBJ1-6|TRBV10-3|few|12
TGTGCCATCAAGACAGAAATTTCACCCCTCCACTTT
CAIKTEISPLHF
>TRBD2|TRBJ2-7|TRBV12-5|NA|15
TGTGCTAGTGGTTTAAGCGGGGGCAGATCCCTGGAGCAGTACTTC
CASGLSGGRSLEQYF
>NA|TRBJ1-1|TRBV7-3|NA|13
TGTGCCAGCAGCTTAACCCGGAACACTGAAGCTTTCTTT
CASSLTRNTEAFF
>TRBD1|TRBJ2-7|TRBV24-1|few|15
TGTGCCACCAGTGACGGGACAGGGAGCGCCTACGAGCAGTACTTC
CATSDGTGSAYEQYF
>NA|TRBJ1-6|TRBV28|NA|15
TGTGCCAGCAGTGGAGGGGTTTGGCCAAATTCACCCCTCCACTTT
CASSGGVWPNSPLHF
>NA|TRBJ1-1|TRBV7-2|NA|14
TGTGCCAGCAGCGGGCAGGTAATGGACACTGAAGCTTTCTTT
CASSGQVMDTEAFF
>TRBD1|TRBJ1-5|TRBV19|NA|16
TGTGCCAGTACCCAACTACAGGGGCTCGGCAATCAGCCCCAGCATTTT
CASTQLQGLGNQPQHF
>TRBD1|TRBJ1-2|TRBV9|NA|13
TGTGCCAGCAGCGTAGCGACAGGGGAAGGCTACACCTTC
CASSVATGEGYTF
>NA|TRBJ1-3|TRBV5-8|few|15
TGTGCCAGCAGCTTTACAGGGAGAACTGGAAACACCATATATTTT
CASSFTGRTGNTIYF
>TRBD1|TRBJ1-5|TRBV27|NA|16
TGTGCCAGCAGTCGAGGACAGGGACTCTTCAATCAGCCCCAGCATTTT
CASSRGQGLFNQPQHF
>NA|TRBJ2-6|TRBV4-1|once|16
TGCGCCAGCAGCCAAGGGGGGACAACTGGGGCCAACGTCCTGACTTTC
CASSQGGTTGANVLTF
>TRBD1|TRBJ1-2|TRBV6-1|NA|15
TGTGCCAGCAGTGAGGGACAGGGGGCTTTTAATGGCTACACCTTC
CASSEGQGAFNGYTF
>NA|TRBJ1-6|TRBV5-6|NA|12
TGTGCCAGCAGCCCCAGGGGTTCACCCCTCCACTTT
CASSPRGSPLHF
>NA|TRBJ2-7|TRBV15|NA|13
TGTGCCACCAGCAGAGATGGAAAGGGGCCGCAGTACTTC
CATSRDGKGPQYF
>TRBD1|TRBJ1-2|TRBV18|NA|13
TGTGCCAGCTCACCAGACAGGGACTATGGCTACACCTTC
CASSPDRDYGYTF
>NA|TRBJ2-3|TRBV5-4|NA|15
TGTGCCAGCAGCTTGAGCGCTTCGAGCACAGATACGCAGTATTTT
CASSLSASSTDTQYF
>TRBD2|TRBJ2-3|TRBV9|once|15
TGTGCCAGCAGCGTAGATTTAGCGGGGACAGATACGCAGTATTTT
CASSVDLAGTDTQYF
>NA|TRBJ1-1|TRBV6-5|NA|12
TGTGCCAGCCTCCGCCCCAGGTTTGAAGCTTTCTTT
CASLRPRFEAFF
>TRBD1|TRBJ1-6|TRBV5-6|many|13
TGTGCCAGCAGGCAGGGGGCCCTGGCACCCCTCCACTTT
CASRQGALAPLHF
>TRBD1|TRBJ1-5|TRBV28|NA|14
TGTGCCAGCAGAGGACAGGTCAGCAATCAGCCCCAGCATTTT
CASRGQVSNQPQHF
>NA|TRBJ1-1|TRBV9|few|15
TGTGCCAGCAGCGTAGCCGAGTCGAGGAACACTGAAGCTTTCTTT
CASSVAESRNTEAFF
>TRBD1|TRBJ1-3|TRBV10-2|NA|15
TGCGCCAGCAGTGGGACAGGCGGGCCTGGAAACACCATATATTTT
CASSGTGGPGNTIYF
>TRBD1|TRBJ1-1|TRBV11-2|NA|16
TGTGCCAGCAGCTTAGTTGACAGGGGGGCCATCGGTAAGGCTTTCTTT
CASSLVDRGAIGKAFF
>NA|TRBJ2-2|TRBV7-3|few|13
TGTGCCAGCAGCCCAGGATTCTCCGGGGAGCTGTTTTTT
CASSPGFSGELFF
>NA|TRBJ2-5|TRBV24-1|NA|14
TGTGCCACCAGTGATTCGAGGGATCGAGAGACCCAGTACTTC
CATSDSRDRETQYF
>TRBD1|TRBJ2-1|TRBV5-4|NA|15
TGTGCCAGCAGCCCTTGGACAGGAATAAGCAATGAGCAGTTCTTC
CASSPWTGISNEQFF
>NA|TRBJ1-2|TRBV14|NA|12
TGTGCCAGCAGCCGAACAGACTATGGCTACACCTTC
CASSRTDYGYTF
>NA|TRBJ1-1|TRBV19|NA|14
TGTGCCAGTAGTGAGGTCCGGGGGAGGACTGAAGCTTTCTTT
CASSEVRGRTEAFF
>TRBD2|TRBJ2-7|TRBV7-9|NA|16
TGTGCCAGCAGCCCCCGGGGATTCACGGGGGGCTACGAGCAGTACTTC
CASSPRGFTGGYEQYF
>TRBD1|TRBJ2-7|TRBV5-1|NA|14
TGCGCCAGCAGAACAGGGGTCCTCTCCTACGAGCAGTACTTC
CASRTGVLSYEQYF
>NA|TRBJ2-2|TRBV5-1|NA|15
TGCGCCAGCAGCTTCAGGCAGGGGATGCCCGGGGAGCTGTTTTTT
CASSFRQGMPGELFF
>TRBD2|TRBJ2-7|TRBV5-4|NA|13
TGTGCCAGCAGCTTGGGGGGAGGGAACGAGCAGTACTTC
CASSLGGGNEQYF
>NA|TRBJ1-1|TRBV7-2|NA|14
TGTGCCAGCAGCATTAACAGGGAGAACACTGAAGCTTTCTTT
CASSINRENTEAFF
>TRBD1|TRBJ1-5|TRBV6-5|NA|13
TGTGCCAGTACCGGACAGGGGGACCAGCCCCAGCATTTT
CASTGQGDQPQHF
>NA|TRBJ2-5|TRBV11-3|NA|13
TGTGCCAGCAGCCCCGGACGGGATGAGACCCAGTACTTC
CASSPGRDETQYF
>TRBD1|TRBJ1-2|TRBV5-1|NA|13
TGCGCCAGCAGTTGGACAGGGGACGGCGGCTACACCTTC
CASSWTGDGGYTF
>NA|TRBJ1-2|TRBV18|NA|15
TGTGCCAGCTCACCACCGTCCGGACAAAGAGATGGCTACACCTTC
CASSPPSGQRDGYTF
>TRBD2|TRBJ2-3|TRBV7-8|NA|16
TGTGCCAGCAGCTTTTGGACTAGCGGGGGCACAGATACGCAGTATTTT
CASSFWTSGGTDTQYF
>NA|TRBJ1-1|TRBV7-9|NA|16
TGTGCCAGCAGCTTAGGACAAGGACTGATGAACACTGAAGCTTTCTTT
CASSLGQGLMNTEAFF
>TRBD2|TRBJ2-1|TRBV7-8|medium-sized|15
TGTGCCAGCAGCTTCTTAGCGGGGGGGCCTGGTGAGCAGTTCTTC
CASSFLAGGPGEQFF
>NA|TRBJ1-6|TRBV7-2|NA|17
TGTGCCAGCAGCTCAGGCCGGGGACTCGGGGGAGGTTCACCCCTCCACTTT
CASSSGRGLGGGSPLHF
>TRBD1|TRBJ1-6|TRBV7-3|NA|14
TGTGCCAGCAGCCCCGGGACAGATAACGCACCCCTCCACTTT
CASSPGTDNAPLHF
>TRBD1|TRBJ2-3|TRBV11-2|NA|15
TGTGCCAGCAGCCCCGGGACAGGGGGTGCAGATACGCAGTATTTT
CASSPGTGGADTQYF